Below, 20 T cell receptor beta chains from the same sample are listed, as sequenced in a study of T-cell reconstitution after alpha-beta-depleted transplantation in children (dated by TCRdb to 2016 to 2017). Library preparation used PCR. Sequencing instrument: Illumina HiSeq 2500. To normalize quantification of the TCRbeta repertoire, the TCR libraries were built with molecular barcoding that relied on unique molecular identifiers. TCRdb ran its own pipeline on the public reads, namely fastp trimming at Q25 and MiXCR clone calling, and kept in-frame beta chains. Under each unique CDR3 protein, matching rows form one entry showing the most common genes and DNA. The sample has 200,000 to 250,000 distinct CDR3 sequences on record, around 7.8% of them singletons. Approximately 6% of the sample goes to the ten largest clones. The treatment or condition label of this sample denotes: allogeneic hematopoietic cell transplantation with graft depleted of TCRalphabeta T cells and CD19 B cells.

The starting material was PBMCs, mostly from graft donor cells, obtained 180 days after TCRalphabeta/CD19-depleted stem cell transplant. The receptors here all came from a male patient younger than 18 who had a stem cell transplant for acute lymphoblastic leukemia, so the T cells may come from the graft donor.

In nucleotides, the CDR3 is TGTGCCAGCAGTGAATGGCCAGGAGATGAGCAGTTCTTC. Protein sequence: CASSEWPGDEQFF. The chain combines TRBV2 with TRBJ2-1; D gene uncertain. Trimming stripped 2 bases from V and 8 bases from J, with 10 bases between. CDR3 length: 13 residues. Per germline, CDR1 SNHLY and CDR2 FYNNEI.

This clonotype was counted at least ten times. The chain couples TRBV7-9 to TRBJ2-3; D gene ambiguous. The CDR3 has 14 residues. The V and J ends lost 1 base and 3 bases respectively, with 8 bases between them. The germline CDR1 and CDR2 sequences are SEHNR and FQNEAQ (reference sequence). The DNA for the CDR3 is TGTGCCAGCAGCTTAGATAGTAGGACAGATACGCAGTATTTT. This encodes CASSLDSRTDTQYF.

This clonotype was seen many times. The genes are TRBV12-3 or TRBV12-4 and TRBJ2-2, with a tentative D call TRBD1 (5 bases). The CDR3 consists of 15 residues. V was trimmed by 0 bases and J by 7 bases, leaving 12 bases between them. The CDR3 DNA reads as TGTGCCAGCAGTTTAGCCTTACAGGAGCACGGGGAGCTGTTTTTT. Protein: CASSLALQEHGELFF.

This clonotype was found many times. The chain recombines TRBV20-1 with TRBJ1-3, with D uncertain. V gave up 3 bases and J gave up 1 base, with 10 bases separating them. The CDR3 is 14 residues long. Germline CDR1 reads DFQATT; CDR2 reads SNEGSKA (reference sequence). The CDR3 bases are TGCAGTGCTAGGTGGGCAGGATCTGGAAACACCATATATTTT. Translation: CSARWAGSGNTIYF.

In this sample, this clonotype turned up many times. The chain couples TRBV7-2 to TRBJ1-5; D is unresolved. Germline CDR1 is SGHTA and CDR2 is FQGNSA. V was trimmed by 3 bases and J by 4 bases, leaving 7 bases between them. The CDR3 has 13 amino acids. This CDR3 reads CASSFEGNQPQHF. The CDR3, as DNA: TGTGCCAGCAGCTTCGAAGGGAATCAGCCCCAGCATTTT.

In this sample, this clonotype turned up many times. The chain carries TRBV5-1 and TRBJ2-1; D unclear. Trimming cost V 1 base and J 3 bases, with 14 bases left between them. The germline CDR1 and CDR2 sequences are SGHRS and YFSETQ. This CDR3 has 16 amino acids. CDR3 amino acids: CASSLSGGTLYNEQFF. The CDR3 nucleotides are TGCGCCAGCAGCTTGTCCGGCGGCACTCTCTACAATGAGCAGTTCTTC.

The CDR3 loop reads CASPKDPLLGFQETQYF. The CDR3, as DNA: TGTGCCAGCCCTAAGGACCCTCTCCTAGGGTTTCAAGAGACCCAGTACTTC. The rearrangement links TRBV7-9 to TRBJ2-5; unclear D gene. V shed 8 bases and J shed 2 bases, with 24 bases lying between them. CDR3 length: 17 amino acids. Germline V gene lookup returns CDR1 SEHNR and CDR2 FQNEAQ (reference sequence).

About this clonotype: A much larger clone differs from this one at a single base, so this may be a read error. J is TRBJ2-3 and V is TRBV12-3 or TRBV12-4; perhaps TRBD2 as D (5 bases). This CDR3 region has 15 residues. The chain's CDR3 is CASSAAVQSTHTQYF. The CDR3, as DNA: TGTGCCAGCAGCGCAGCGGTCCAGAGCACACATACGCAGTATTTT.

This clonotype was observed at least ten times. The rearrangement uses TRBV18 and TRBJ2-1, with TRBD2 identical over 7 bases. V lost 4 bases to trimming and J lost 5 bases; unmatched junction nucleotides: 8. The CDR3 extends over 15 amino acids. Germline V gene lookup returns CDR1 KGHSH and CDR2 LQKENI. CDR3 sequence reads: CASSQPGRDHNEQFF. The CDR3 bases are TGTGCCAGCTCACAACCTGGGAGGGACCACAATGAGCAGTTCTTC.

There are many counts of this clonotype. This chain links TRBV28 with TRBJ1-4; D perhaps matches TRBD1 (6 bases). Germline-derived CDR1 and CDR2 are MDHEN and SYDVKM. The length of the CDR3 is 16 residues. The V gene lost 8 bases and the J gene lost 5 bases, with 21 bases spanning the gap. CDR3 nucleotides: TGTGCCAGCCAAGCTCCCCTACAGGGCCTGAATGAAAAACTGTTTTTT. This sequence encodes CASQAPLQGLNEKLFF.

This clonotype was seen repeatedly, ten times or more. The chain couples TRBV7-2 to TRBJ2-7, with D possibly TRBD1 on 6 matching bases. Between the trimmed V and J ends, which lost 5 bases and 1 base, there was a span of 18 bases. This CDR3 is built from 16 residues. Germline values: CDR1 SGHTA, CDR2 FQGNSA. This chain's CDR3 is CASSPTGSHYSYEQYF. The DNA of the CDR3 is TGTGCCAGCAGCCCTACAGGGAGCCATTATTCCTACGAGCAGTACTTC.

There are many counts of this clonotype. The chain links TRBV7-2 to TRBJ1-2; D gene ambiguous. The V end lost 2 bases, the J end lost 0 bases, and 7 bases lay between the germline ends. This CDR3 spans 14 amino acids. Germline loops: CDR1 SGHTA, CDR2 FQGNSA. The CDR3 sequence is CASSLRQANYGYTF. In DNA, the CDR3 is TGTGCCAGCAGCTTAAGGCAGGCTAACTATGGCTACACCTTC.

This clonotype was observed at least ten times. The chain carries TRBV29-1 and TRBJ2-4, with a weak D call TRBD1 (5 bases). V was clipped by 6 bases and J by 2 bases, with 20 bases between them. The CDR3 extends over 16 amino acids. Germline V gives CDR1 SQVTM, CDR2 ANQGSEA. This CDR3 reads CSVETGRVGTKNIQYF. In DNA form, the CDR3 reads TGCAGCGTAGAGACCGGCAGGGTAGGAACCAAAAACATTCAGTACTTC.

This clonotype has at least ten counts. CDR3 bases: TGCAGTGCTAGAGCGGGCGGGGAGACCCAGTACTTC. This sequence encodes CSARAGGETQYF. The chain carries TRBV20-1 and TRBJ2-5, with D maybe TRBD2 (5 bases). The length of the CDR3 is 12 residues. V shed 1 base and J shed 5 bases, with 8 bases lying between them. Germline V gene sequence: CDR1 DFQATT, CDR2 SNEGSKA (reference sequence).

This clonotype was counted at least ten times. The chain carries TRBV20-1 and TRBJ2-3; 13 nucleotides align to TRBD2. J was trimmed by 6 bases and V by 5 bases; bases with no gene match: 5. The CDR3 extends over 14 amino acids. Per germline, CDR1 DFQATT and CDR2 SNEGSKA (reference sequence). The CDR3: CSASGLAGVDTQYF. CDR3 in DNA: TGCAGTGCTTCCGGACTAGCGGGAGTGGATACGCAGTATTTT.

The chain joins TRBV11-2 to TRBJ2-5, with D unresolved. The CDR3 has 15 residues. Germline CDR1 is SGHAT and CDR2 is FQNNGV. CDR3 amino acids: CGSSLGRSLEETQYF. The CDR3 DNA is TGTGGGAGCAGCTTAGGTCGATCACTGGAAGAGACCCAGTACTTC. Combining the CDR3 with reference TRBV11-2 and TRBJ2-5 gives the whole variable domain EAGVAQSPRYKIIEKRQSVAFWCNPISGHATLYWYQQILGQGPKLLIQFQNNGVVDDSQLPKDRFSAERLKGVDSTLKIQPAKLEDSAVYLCGSSLGRSLEETQYFGPGTRLLVL.

The table lists this clonotype with many counts. J is TRBJ1-3 and V is TRBV5-1, with D unresolved. CDR1 is SGHRS, CDR2 YFSETQ, per germline. The CDR3 is 14 residues long. The V end was cut by 0 bases, the J end by 0 bases, with 4 bases between. The CDR3 region has the DNA TGCGCCAGCAGCTTGGCCAGCTCTGGAAACACCATATATTTT. Protein: CASSLASSGNTIYF.

This clonotype occurred many times. This rearrangement joins TRBV18 to TRBJ1-4; TRBD1 matches at 7 bases. With V trimmed by 3 bases and J by 6 bases, 7 bases remained unmatched. CDR1 KGHSH and CDR2 LQKENI come from the germline V gene. This CDR3 spans 15 amino acids. CDR3: CASSPDREPHEKLFF. CDR3 coding DNA: TGTGCCAGCTCACCCGACAGGGAGCCCCATGAAAAACTGTTTTTT.

Regarding this clonotype: A read error is possible here, since a much larger clone lies one base away. This chain joins TRBV7-9 and TRBJ1-1; possible D gene TRBD1, 5 bases. Germline CDR1 reads SEHNR; CDR2 reads FQNEAQ (reference sequence). V lost 2 bases, J lost 9 bases, and 19 bases lay in between. CDR3 length: 15 residues. The CDR3 nucleotides read TGTGCCAGCAGCTTATATAAAGGGGCTACAACTCAAGCTTTCTTT. It translates to CASSLYKGATTQAFF.

This clonotype was observed many times. V is TRBV7-3 and J is TRBJ1-2, with a tentative D call TRBD1 (5 bases). This CDR3 spans 13 amino acids. The V gene's germline CDR1 is SGHTA and CDR2 FQGTGA. The germline V and J ends were trimmed by 2 bases and 8 bases, with 12 bases remaining between them. Written as DNA, the CDR3 is TGTGCCAGCAGCTTACAGCCAGGGAACGGCTACACCTTC. Translating gives CASSLQPGNGYTF.